The 21 T cell receptor beta chains listed next were all sequenced from one sample in a study of HIV-infected children after antiretroviral therapy interruption (dated 2019 in TCRdb). The receptor library was made with 3' RACE. The run used an Illumina MiSeq. To correct PCR amplification bias, TCR libraries were generated from RNA with a 3' RACE protocol that used unique molecular identifiers. The public reads were reprocessed in TCRdb via fastp at Q25 and MiXCR, keeping in-frame beta chains. Entries are consolidated by CDR3 protein sequence, retaining the most common genes and DNA. The sample includes under 50,000 distinct CDR3 sequences, with around 4.1% observed a single time. Together, the top ten hold 0.6% to 0.85% of the sample. The label giving this sample's treatment or condition can be read as: PENTA 11 planned treatment interruption arm or continuous ART arm. The sample here was CD45RA+ CD4+ T cells from PBMCs, pooled from several time points, taken from a donor given antiretroviral therapy, either interrupted or continuous. The cell subset or site label, as the study defines it: naive CD4+ CD45RA+ CD45RO- T cells. These receptors came from a pool of human donors with HIV.

In this sample, this clonotype turned up many times. This chain links TRBV10-3 with TRBJ2-1; no firm D call. The CDR3 sequence is 15 residues long. Trimming pared 3 bases from V and 2 bases from J, leaving 11 bases between. Germline V gene data show CDR1 as ENHRY and CDR2 as SYGVKD. CDR3 sequence reads: CAISDRQDPYNEQFF. The CDR3 nucleotides read TGTGCCATCAGTGACCGGCAAGACCCCTACAATGAGCAGTTCTTC.

This clonotype showed up many times. The chain uses TRBV20-1 and TRBJ2-3; 8 nucleotides agree with TRBD2. CDR1 and CDR2 from the germline V gene are DFQATT and SNEGSKA (reference sequence). This CDR3 is built from 15 residues. V was clipped by 4 bases and J by 5 bases; unmatched bases: 11. The DNA for the CDR3 is TGCAGTGCTACTTCACCGGGACTAGTTCAAGATACGCAGTATTTT. Translation gives CSATSPGLVQDTQYF.

This clonotype was found a few times. The gene calls are TRBV20-1 and TRBJ1-2; D possibly corresponds to TRBD1 (6 bases). Trimming stripped 6 bases from V and 6 bases from J, with 14 bases between. Germline lookup yields CDR1 DFQATT and CDR2 SNEGSKA (reference sequence). This CDR3 is 12 amino acids long. As DNA, the CDR3 is TGCAGTGCCGAGACAGGTTATGATGGCTACACCTTC. This sequence encodes CSAETGYDGYTF.

At least ten counts were recorded for this clonotype. The chain couples TRBV11-2 to TRBJ2-1; TRBD2 aligns across 7 bases. Unmatched junction bases numbered 10, after V lost 6 bases and J lost 2 bases. The CDR3 extends over 16 amino acids. Germline V gene sequence: CDR1 SGHAT, CDR2 FQNNGV. The CDR3 DNA reads TGTGCCAGCAGGTTCCAGGGCGGGGGAGCCTACAATGAGCAGTTCTTC. Encoded protein: CASRFQGGGAYNEQFF.

This clonotype was seen ten or more times. V usage is TRBV6-5 and J usage is TRBJ1-2; no reliable D call. The ends were cut back, 5 bases at V and 4 bases at J, with 8 bases in the middle. This CDR3 spans 12 amino acids. CDR1 is MNHEY and CDR2 is SVGAGI in the germline V gene. In nucleotides, the CDR3 is TGTGCCAGCAGTCAGGTTCCCTATGGCTACACCTTC. Amino acid sequence: CASSQVPYGYTF.

This clonotype has a count of ten or more. The J gene is TRBJ1-1, the V gene TRBV28; 8 bases line up with TRBD1. Germline values: CDR1 MDHEN, CDR2 SYDVKM. With 4 bases clipped from V and 5 bases from J, the junction kept 6 bases outside the gene matches. CDR3 length: 14 amino acids. CDR3 protein: CASSSGQGRTEAFF. CDR3 in DNA: TGTGCCAGCAGTTCCGGACAGGGCCGAACTGAAGCTTTCTTT.

This clonotype has a count of ten or more. This chain uses TRBV12-3 or TRBV12-4 with TRBJ1-2; D is perhaps TRBD1 (5 bases). The V gene lost 1 base and the J gene lost 6 bases, with 9 bases spanning the gap. The CDR3 is 13 residues long. The CDR3 is CASSLGGADGYTF. The CDR3 nucleotides are TGTGCCAGCAGTTTAGGGGGCGCAGATGGCTACACCTTC.

The chain has TRBV29-1 and TRBJ1-2, with D unresolved. The CDR3 covers 13 residues. Germline V gene lookup returns CDR1 SQVTM and CDR2 ANQGSEA. The germline V and J ends were trimmed by 3 bases and 1 base, with 9 bases remaining between them. The CDR3 DNA reads TGCAGCGTTGAGAGACACCGTAACTATGGCTACACCTTC. Translated, it gives CSVERHRNYGYTF.

This clonotype was detected many times. V gene TRBV20-1 combines with J gene TRBJ2-1; a weak D match, TRBD2 (7 bases). The CDR3 consists of 13 residues. Germline assignment: CDR1 DFQATT and CDR2 SNEGSKA (reference sequence). Between the trimmed V and J ends, which lost 6 bases and 8 bases, there was a span of 17 bases. CDR3 in amino acids: CSAEGGSVDEQFF. The CDR3 DNA follows: TGCAGTGCCGAGGGGGGGTCCGTTGATGAGCAGTTCTTC.

In this sample, this clonotype turned up many times. The V and J genes are TRBV3-1 and TRBJ2-5; 10 nucleotides line up with TRBD2. The CDR3 loop spans 15 amino acids. Germline V gives CDR1 LGHDT, CDR2 YNNKEL (reference sequence). V was clipped by 1 base and J by 4 bases; unmatched bases: 3. CDR3 DNA sequence: TGTGCCAGCAGCCAAGCTAGCGGGGGCGGAGAGACCCAGTACTTC. It codes for CASSQASGGGETQYF.

Ten or more counts support this clonotype. The genes are TRBV6-1 and TRBJ1-5; D perhaps matches TRBD1 (6 bases). The CDR3 covers 19 residues. V was trimmed by 0 bases and J by 4 bases, leaving 22 bases between them. Germline V gives CDR1 MNHNS, CDR2 SASEGT. The CDR3 here is CASSEAGPGTKFRNQPQHF. As DNA, the CDR3 is TGTGCCAGCAGTGAAGCTGGGCCCGGGACAAAATTTAGGAATCAGCCCCAGCATTTT.

This clonotype has ten or more counts. This rearrangement joins TRBV12-3 or TRBV12-4 to TRBJ1-2; 8 nucleotides agree with TRBD1. The length of the CDR3 is 12 residues. V gave up 7 bases and J gave up 8 bases; unmatched junction bases: 6. CDR3 DNA sequence: TGTGCCAGCACCCCGACAGGGGAGGGCTACACCTTC. This gives the protein CASTPTGEGYTF.

This clonotype was picked up a small number of times. The chain has TRBV29-1 and TRBJ2-5; 8 nucleotides agree with TRBD1. The CDR3 runs 15 residues. After removal of 6 bases from V and 5 bases from J, the junction contained 14 bases not matched to a gene. Germline V gene lookup returns CDR1 SQVTM and CDR2 ANQGSEA. CDR3 sequence: CSVRRGTGWTETQYF. The DNA of the CDR3 is TGCAGCGTCCGGAGGGGGACAGGATGGACGGAGACCCAGTACTTC.

This chain joins TRBV7-2 and TRBJ1-6, with 7 bases lining up with TRBD1. Trimming took 0 bases from V and 10 from J; bases not matched to a gene: 9. Germline V CDR1 and CDR2: SGHTA, FQGNSA. This CDR3 is built from 16 residues. The CDR3 DNA is TGTGCCAGCAGCTTAGCCCCCGGGACAGTGAAATCACCCCTCCACTTT. Translation: CASSLAPGTVKSPLHF.

The sample holds many counts of this clonotype. The V call is TRBV3-1, the J call TRBJ1-5, with TRBD1 matching over 7 bases. Germline CDR1 and CDR2: LGHDT and YNNKEL (reference sequence). This CDR3 contains 17 residues. Losses at the gene ends were 4 bases for V and 7 bases for J; bases not matched to a gene: 16. The CDR3 spells CASSPSQTLTGLQPQHF. DNA of the CDR3: TGTGCCAGCAGCCCATCCCAAACTCTGACAGGGTTACAGCCCCAGCATTTT.

This clonotype occurred a few times. The rearrangement joins TRBV3-1 to TRBJ1-6; no firm D call. Germline V gene data show CDR1 as LGHDT and CDR2 as YNNKEL (reference sequence). CDR3 length equals 18 residues. V was pared by 1 base and J by 5 bases, with 18 bases between. The CDR3 bases are TGTGCCAGCAGCCAAGGGGTTATTTTGGTTGCGGATAATTCACCCCTCCACTTT. It specifies CASSQGVILVADNSPLHF.

The rearrangement uses TRBV19 and TRBJ1-5, with 8 nucleotides matching TRBD1. V lost 7 bases and J lost 2; bases outside the gene matches: 7. CDR1 and CDR2 (germline): LNHDA, SQIVND (reference sequence). The CDR3 runs to 15 residues. CDR3 bases: TGTGCCAGTACCTTGACAGGGGTTGGCAATCAGCCCCAGCATTTT. Its translation: CASTLTGVGNQPQHF.

This clonotype was counted ten times or more. The genes are TRBV12-3 or TRBV12-4 and TRBJ1-1; D might be TRBD1 (6 bases). The CDR3 contains 13 residues. V lost 6 bases to trimming and J lost 8 bases, with 16 bases between them. CDR3 amino acids: CASSELTGLEAFF. In DNA form, the CDR3 reads TGTGCCAGCAGCGAGCTCACAGGGCTCGAAGCTTTCTTT.

There are a few counts of this clonotype. V gene TRBV30 combines with J gene TRBJ2-7; 7 nucleotides match TRBD1. Trimming cost V 0 bases and J 4 bases; bases outside gene matches: 6. Germline V gene lookup returns CDR1 GTSNPN and CDR2 SVGIG (reference sequence). The CDR3 extends over 14 amino acids. The CDR3 is CAWSVQGGVYEQYF. In DNA, the CDR3 is TGTGCCTGGAGTGTACAAGGGGGCGTGTACGAGCAGTACTTC. Full variable domain (outside the CDR3, taken from reference TRBV30 and TRBJ2-7): SQTIHQWPATLVQPVGSPLSLECTVEGTSNPNLYWYRQAAGRGLQLLFYSVGIGQISSEVPQNLSASRPQDRQFILSSKKLLLSDSGFYLCAWSVQGGVYEQYFGPGTRLTVT.

This clonotype was detected many times. The CDR3, as DNA: TGTGCCAGCAAGGGACAGGGTTACGAGCAGTACTTC. Translation gives CASKGQGYEQYF. The chain links TRBV2 to TRBJ2-7; 9 bases map to TRBD1. The ends lost 7 bases at V and 4 bases at J; junction bases unmatched: 2. Germline V gene data show CDR1 as SNHLY and CDR2 as FYNNEI. This CDR3 has 12 residues.

This clonotype appeared many times. This chain uses TRBV5-1 with TRBJ2-2, with D possibly TRBD2 on 5 matching bases. Per germline, CDR1 SGHRS and CDR2 YFSETQ. V lost 4 bases and J lost 5, with 18 bases in between. This CDR3 is 16 amino acids long. CDR3 in DNA: TGCGCCAGCAGCGTCACCAATGGGAGATCGACCGGGGAGCTGTTTTTT. The encoded protein is CASSVTNGRSTGELFF.